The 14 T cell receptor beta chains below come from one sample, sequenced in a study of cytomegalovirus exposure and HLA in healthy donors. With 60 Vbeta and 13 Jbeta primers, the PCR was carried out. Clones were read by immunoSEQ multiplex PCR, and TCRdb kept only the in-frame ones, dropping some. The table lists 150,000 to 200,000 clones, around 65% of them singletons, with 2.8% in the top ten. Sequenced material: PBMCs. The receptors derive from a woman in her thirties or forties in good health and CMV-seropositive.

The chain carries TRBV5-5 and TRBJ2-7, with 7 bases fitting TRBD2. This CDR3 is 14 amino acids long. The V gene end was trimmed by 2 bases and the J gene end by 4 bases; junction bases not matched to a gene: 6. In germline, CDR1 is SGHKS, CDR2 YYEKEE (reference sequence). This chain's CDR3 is CASSFRGAGYEQYF. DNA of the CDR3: TGTGCCAGCAGCTTTAGGGGAGCGGGGTACGAGCAGTACTTC.

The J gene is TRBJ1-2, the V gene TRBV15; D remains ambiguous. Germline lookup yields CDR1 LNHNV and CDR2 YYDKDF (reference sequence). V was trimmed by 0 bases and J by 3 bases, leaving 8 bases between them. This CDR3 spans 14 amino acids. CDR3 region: CATSRENTYYGYTF. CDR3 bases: TGTGCCACCAGCAGAGAAAACACCTACTATGGCTACACCTTC.

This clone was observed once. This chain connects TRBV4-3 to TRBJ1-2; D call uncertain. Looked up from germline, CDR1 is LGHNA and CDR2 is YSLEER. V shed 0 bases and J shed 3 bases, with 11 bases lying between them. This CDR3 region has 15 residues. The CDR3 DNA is TGCGCCAGCAGCCAAGATTCCGGGTCGTACTATGGCTACACCTTC. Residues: CASSQDSGSYYGYTF.

The CDR3 DNA sequence: TGTGCCAGTAGTCGCAGCGGGGACCACTACAATGAGCAGTTCTTC. Protein sequence: CASSRSGDHYNEQFF. The chain joins TRBV19 to TRBJ2-1; 7 bases fit TRBD2. V was clipped by 5 bases and J by 3 bases; unmatched bases: 7. The CDR3 is 15 residues long. CDR1 is LNHDA and CDR2 is SQIVND in the germline V gene (reference sequence).

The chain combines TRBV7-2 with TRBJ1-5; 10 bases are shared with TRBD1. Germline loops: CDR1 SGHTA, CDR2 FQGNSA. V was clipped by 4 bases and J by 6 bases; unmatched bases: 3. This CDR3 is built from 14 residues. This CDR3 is CASSSDRGAQPQHF. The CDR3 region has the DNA TGTGCCAGCAGCTCGGACAGGGGGGCTCAGCCCCAGCATTTT. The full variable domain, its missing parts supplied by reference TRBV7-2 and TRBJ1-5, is GAGVSQSPSNKVTEKGKDVELRCDPISGHTALYWYRQSLGQGLEFLIYFQGNSAPDKSGLPSDRFSAERTGGSVSTLTIQRTQQEDSAVYLCASSSDRGAQPQHFGDGTRLSIL.

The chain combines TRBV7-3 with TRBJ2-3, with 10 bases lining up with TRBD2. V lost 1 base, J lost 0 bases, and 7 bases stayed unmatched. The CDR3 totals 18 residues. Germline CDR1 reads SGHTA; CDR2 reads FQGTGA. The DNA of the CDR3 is TGTGCCAGCAGCTTAAGTGGGACTAGCGACAAAAGCACAGATACGCAGTATTTT. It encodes CASSLSGTSDKSTDTQYF.

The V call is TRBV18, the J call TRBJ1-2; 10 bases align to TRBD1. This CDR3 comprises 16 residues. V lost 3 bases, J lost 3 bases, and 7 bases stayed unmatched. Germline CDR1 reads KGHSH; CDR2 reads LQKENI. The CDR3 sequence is CASSPETGGFHYGYTF. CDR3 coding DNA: TGTGCCAGCTCACCCGAGACAGGGGGCTTCCACTATGGCTACACCTTC. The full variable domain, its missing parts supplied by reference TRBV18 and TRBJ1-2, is NAGVMQNPRHLVRRRGQEARLRCSPMKGHSHVYWYRQLPEEGLKFMVYLQKENIIDESGMPKERFSAEFPKEGPSILRIQQVVRGDSAAYFCASSPETGGFHYGYTFGSGTRLTVV.

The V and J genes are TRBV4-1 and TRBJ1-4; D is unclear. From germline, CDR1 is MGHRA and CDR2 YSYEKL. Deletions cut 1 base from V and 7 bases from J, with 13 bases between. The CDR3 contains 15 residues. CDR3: CASSQGTGTTEKLFF. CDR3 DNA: TGCGCCAGCAGCCAAGGTACGGGAACAACTGAAAAACTGTTTTTT.

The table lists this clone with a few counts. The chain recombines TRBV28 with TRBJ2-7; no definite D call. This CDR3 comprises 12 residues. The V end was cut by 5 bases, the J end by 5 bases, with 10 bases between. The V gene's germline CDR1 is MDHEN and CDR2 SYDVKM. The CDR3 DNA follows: TGTGCCAGCAGTCTCCTCGTCCACGAGCAGTACTTC. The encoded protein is CASSLLVHEQYF.

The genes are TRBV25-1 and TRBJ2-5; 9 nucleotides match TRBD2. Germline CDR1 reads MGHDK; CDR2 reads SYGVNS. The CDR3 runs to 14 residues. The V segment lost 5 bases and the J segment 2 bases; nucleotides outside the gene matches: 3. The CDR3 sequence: CASSRREGQETQYF. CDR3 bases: TGTGCCAGCAGTCGGCGGGAGGGTCAAGAGACCCAGTACTTC.

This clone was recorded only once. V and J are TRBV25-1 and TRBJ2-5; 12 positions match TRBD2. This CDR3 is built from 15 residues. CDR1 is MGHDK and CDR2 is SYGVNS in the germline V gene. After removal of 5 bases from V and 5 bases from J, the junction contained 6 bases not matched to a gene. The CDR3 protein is CASSPSGGAGETQYF. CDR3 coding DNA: TGTGCCAGCAGTCCTAGCGGGGGGGCCGGGGAGACCCAGTACTTC.

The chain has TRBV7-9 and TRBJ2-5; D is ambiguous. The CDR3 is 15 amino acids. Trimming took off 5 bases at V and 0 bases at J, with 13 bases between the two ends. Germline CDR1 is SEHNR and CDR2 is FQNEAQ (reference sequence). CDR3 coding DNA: TGTGCCAGCAGCCAATCTAAATATGACCAAGAGACCCAGTACTTC. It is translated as CASSQSKYDQETQYF.

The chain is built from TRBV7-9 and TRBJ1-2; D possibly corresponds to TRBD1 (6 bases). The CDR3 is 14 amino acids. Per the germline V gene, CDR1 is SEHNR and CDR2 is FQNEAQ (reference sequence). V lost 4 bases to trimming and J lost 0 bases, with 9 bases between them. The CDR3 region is CASSSQGSNYGYTF. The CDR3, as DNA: TGTGCCAGCAGCTCACAGGGTTCTAACTATGGCTACACCTTC.

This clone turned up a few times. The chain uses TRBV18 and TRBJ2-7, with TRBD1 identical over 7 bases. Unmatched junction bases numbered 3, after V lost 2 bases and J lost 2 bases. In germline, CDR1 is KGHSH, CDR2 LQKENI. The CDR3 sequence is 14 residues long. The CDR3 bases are TGTGCCAGCTCACCAGAGACAGGGCCCTACGAGCAGTACTTC. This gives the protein CASSPETGPYEQYF.